This T cell receptor beta chain was observed in a study of CD8 T cells in Susac syndrome. The germline CDR1 and CDR2 sequences are SGHDT and YYEEEE. The CDR3 length is 13 residues. Between the trimmed V and J ends, which lost 0 bases and 7 bases, there was a span of 10 bases. CD8+ and CD4+ T cells taken from blood had their TCR beta sequenced. RNA, at about 0.45 to 1 ug, was reverse transcribed with random hexamers. It was immunoSEQ multiplex PCR that amplified TCR beta CDR3 across 54 Vbeta and 13 Jbeta. TCRdb re-derived calls from the immunoSEQ multiplex PCR reads in MiXCR, one entry per CDR3 protein. The profile shows 50,000 to 65,000 distinct CDR3 sequences, approximately 90% of them singletons. Study-wide results and caveats: That the number of individuals in its TCR sequencing and HLA analysis was relatively small was acknowledged by the study.

This clonotype came up a few times. No antigen is known for it. The TCR comes from a human donor in good health. The chain has TRBV5-6 and TRBJ1-1, with D maybe TRBD1 (6 bases). The sequencing sample was made of CD8+ T cells from PBMCs. The CDR3 sequence is CASSLEGGVEAFF. The CDR3 bases are TGTGCCAGCAGCTTGGAAGGGGGGGTTGAAGCTTTCTTT.